Presented here are 26 T cell receptor beta chains from one specimen sequenced in a study of T cell responses to AZD1222 COVID-19 vaccine. Here immunoSEQ multiplex PCR was the method, and the copy in TCRdb shows in-frame clones only, minus some. Of about 180,000 clones listed, around 90% were seen once; the top ten hold about 2.5%. This specimen was peripheral blood, taken on day 0 of AZD1222 vaccination. The receptors originated from an adult in good health.

The V gene is TRBV18, the J gene TRBJ2-7; D is unclear. Trimming shortened V by 1 base and J by 3 bases, and 7 bases separated the two germline ends. CDR3 size: 13 residues. Germline V gene lookup returns CDR1 KGHSH and CDR2 LQKENI. Written as DNA, the CDR3 is TGTGCCAGCTCACCACAGATCAGCTACGAGCAGTACTTC. Its protein product is CASSPQISYEQYF.

This chain joins TRBV7-2 and TRBJ2-7; the D gene is possibly TRBD2 (5 bases). This CDR3 is built from 14 residues. Trimming shortened V by 3 bases and J by 8 bases, and 17 bases separated the two germline ends. CDR1 is SGHTA and CDR2 is FQGNSA in the germline V gene. Written as DNA, the CDR3 is TGTGCCAGCAGCTTTTGGGGAGACCCTGACAAGCAGTACTTC. It encodes CASSFWGDPDKQYF.

The chain carries TRBV14 and TRBJ1-2; TRBD1 is a possible D gene (5 bases). The CDR3 runs 14 residues. V lost 2 bases to trimming and J lost 5 bases, with 12 bases between them. Germline V lookup: CDR1 SGHDN, CDR2 FVKESK. CDR3 DNA: TGTGCCAGCAGCCAATCTCGGGGCGGATATGGCTACACCTTC. This sequence encodes CASSQSRGGYGYTF. Complete variable domain (other parts from reference TRBV14 and TRBJ1-2): EAGVTQFPSHSVIEKGQTVTLRCDPISGHDNLYWYRRVMGKEIKFLLHFVKESKQDESGMPNNRFLAERTGGTYSTLKVQPAELEDSGVYFCASSQSRGGYGYTFGSGTRLTVV.

V gene TRBV19 combines with J gene TRBJ1-3; TRBD1 matches at 8 bases. CDR3 length equals 13 residues. CDR1 LNHDA and CDR2 SQIVND come from the germline V gene (reference sequence). After removal of 11 bases from V and 2 bases from J, the junction contained 5 bases not matched to a gene. CDR3 DNA: TGTGCCTCAGAGGACAGGGCTGGAAACACCATATATTTT. It codes for CASEDRAGNTIYF.

The chain links TRBV5-6 to TRBJ1-5; no firm D call. Germline lookup yields CDR1 SGHDT and CDR2 YYEEEE. CDR3 length equals 16 residues. Trimming took off 2 bases at V and 3 bases at J, with 15 bases between the two ends. The DNA of the CDR3 is TGTGCCAGCAGCTTCGGACCCTGGGGAGACAATCAGCCCCAGCATTTT. It translates to CASSFGPWGDNQPQHF. The whole variable domain, filled in from reference TRBV5-6 and TRBJ1-5, reads DAGVTQSPTHLIKTRGQQVTLRCSPKSGHDTVSWYQQALGQGPQFIFQYYEEEERQRGNFPDRFSGHQFPNYSSELNVNALLLGDSALYLCASSFGPWGDNQPQHFGDGTRLSIL.

The chain is built from TRBV3-1 (or the pseudogene TRBV3-2) and TRBJ2-5; D not certain. Germline CDR1 and CDR2: LGHDT and YNNKEL (reference sequence). CDR3 length equals 15 residues. V lost 0 bases and J lost 1, with 9 bases in between. CDR3 residues: CASSQDPRPQETQYF. CDR3 DNA sequence: TGTGCCAGCAGCCAAGATCCCAGACCCCAAGAGACCCAGTACTTC.

The chain employs TRBV14 and TRBJ2-2, with D possibly matching TRBD1 (5 bases). Germline lookup yields CDR1 SGHDN and CDR2 FVKESK. The CDR3 totals 14 residues. Trimming pared 6 bases from V and 2 bases from J, leaving 10 bases between. The CDR3, as DNA: TGTGCCAGCAGAAGGGGCTTAAACACCGGGGAGCTGTTTTTT. Translated, it gives CASRRGLNTGELFF.

CDR3 in amino acids: CASSQLDWGEEQYF. The CDR3 region has the DNA TGTGCCAGCAGCCAATTGGACTGGGGAGAGGAGCAGTACTTC. The gene calls are TRBV11-2 and TRBJ2-7, with D possibly matching TRBD2 (5 bases). CDR3 length: 14 amino acids. The germline V gene has CDR1 SGHAT and CDR2 FQNNGV. Trimming removed 5 bases at V and 7 bases at J, with 18 bases between. Supplemented by reference TRBV11-2 and TRBJ2-7, the full variable domain reads EAGVAQSPRYKIIEKRQSVAFWCNPISGHATLYWYQQILGQGPKLLIQFQNNGVVDDSQLPKDRFSAERLKGVDSTLKIQPAKLEDSAVYLCASSQLDWGEEQYFGPGTRLTVT.

V is TRBV21-1 and J is TRBJ2-7; the table's D call, TRBD1, has no DNA check behind it. TRBV21-1 is described as a pseudogene. This CDR3 contains 18 residues. The CDR3 sequence: CASSNGDDSPVYSYEQYF. The CDR3 nucleotides are TGTGCCAGCAGCAATGGTGACGACAGTCCTGTCTATTCCTACGAGCAGTACTTC.

This clone was counted only a few times. The chain has TRBV2 and TRBJ2-7; possible D gene TRBD1, 5 bases. The CDR3 has 15 residues. The V gene's germline CDR1 is SNHLY and CDR2 FYNNEI. V dropped 8 bases and J dropped 7 bases, with 24 bases sitting between them. The CDR3 nucleotides read TGTGCCAGCTTCCCGCTCGGGCCGGTAGGGGATGAGCAGTACTTC. Translating it yields CASFPLGPVGDEQYF.

The V call is TRBV2, the J call TRBJ2-7; D gene unclear. The V end was cut by 2 bases, the J end by 5 bases, with 7 bases between. The CDR3 loop spans 12 amino acids. Germline CDR1 is SNHLY and CDR2 is FYNNEI. CDR3 residues: CASSEPTHEQYF. The CDR3 DNA sequence: TGTGCCAGCAGTGAACCTACCCACGAGCAGTACTTC.

The CDR3 loop is CASSSTRPGPRGNTEAFF. CDR3 nucleotide sequence: TGTGCCAGCAGTTCAACCCGACCGGGCCCTCGAGGGAACACTGAAGCTTTCTTT. V gene TRBV28 combines with J gene TRBJ1-1; D not certain. Trimming shortened V by 4 bases and J by 1 base, and 22 bases separated the two germline ends. The CDR3 is made up of 18 amino acids. The germline gives CDR1 MDHEN, CDR2 SYDVKM.

The J gene is TRBJ2-7, the V gene TRBV28; 10 bases match TRBD1. With V trimmed by 7 bases and J by 8 bases, 17 bases remained unmatched. Germline V lookup: CDR1 MDHEN, CDR2 SYDVKM. The CDR3 is made up of 16 amino acids. The CDR3 here is CASNVPSGQGTRQQYF. The CDR3 region has the DNA TGTGCCAGCAACGTTCCATCGGGACAGGGGACTCGCCAGCAGTACTTC.

This clone occurred a few times. The CDR3 coding sequence is TGTGCCAGCAGTTACTCGGGCGGTCTGAGCTCCTACGAGCAGTACTTC. Translated, it gives CASSYSGGLSSYEQYF. The rearrangement joins TRBV6-5 to TRBJ2-7; D remains unclear. CDR3 length equals 16 residues. Trimming left V 0 bases short and J 0 bases short, with 12 bases between. Germline-derived CDR1 and CDR2 are MNHEY and SVGAGI.

The chain has TRBV15 and TRBJ2-1; D tentatively reads TRBD1 or TRBD2 (5 bases each). The V gene lost 0 bases and the J gene lost 10 bases, with 13 bases spanning the gap. The length of the CDR3 is 14 residues. Germline values: CDR1 LNHNV, CDR2 YYDKDF (reference sequence). The CDR3 is CATSRDRGREEQFF. CDR3 coding DNA: TGTGCCACCAGCAGAGATCGGGGCAGGGAGGAGCAGTTCTTC.

This rearrangement joins TRBV28 to TRBJ1-6; D is uncertain. Trimming removed 7 bases at V and 6 bases at J, with 13 bases between. This CDR3 is built from 14 residues. The V gene's germline CDR1 is MDHEN and CDR2 SYDVKM. CDR3 sequence reads: CASITGSLNSPLHF. The CDR3 DNA sequence: TGTGCCAGCATTACCGGGTCTCTTAATTCACCCCTCCACTTT.

The rearrangement uses TRBV6-5 and TRBJ2-7, with 11 bases matching TRBD2. This CDR3 contains 16 residues. Germline V lookup: CDR1 MNHEY, CDR2 SVGAGI. V was clipped by 0 bases and J by 6 bases; unmatched bases: 7. CDR3 in DNA: TGTGCCAGCAGTTACTCGAGACTAGCGGGGTTGGGCGAGCAGTACTTC. This codes for CASSYSRLAGLGEQYF.

This chain joins TRBV5-1 and TRBJ2-5; 8 positions agree with TRBD2. Germline V gene data show CDR1 as SGHRS and CDR2 as YFSETQ. The CDR3 is 15 amino acids. Losses at the gene ends were 2 bases for V and 3 bases for J; bases not matched to a gene: 6. This CDR3 is CASSLELAAEETQYF. The CDR3 nucleotides read TGCGCCAGCAGCTTAGAACTAGCGGCAGAAGAGACCCAGTACTTC.

The chain uses TRBV7-2 and TRBJ2-1; 8 bases line up with TRBD2. J was trimmed by 10 bases and V by 1 base; bases with no gene match: 18. The CDR3 is 18 amino acids. The germline CDR1 and CDR2 sequences are SGHTA and FQGNSA. The CDR3 DNA reads TGTGCCAGCAGCTTAGTAGGGTTAGCGGGAACAACACCGGAGGAGCAGTTCTTC. Its protein product is CASSLVGLAGTTPEEQFF.

This chain joins TRBV6-4 and TRBJ1-2; D gene uncertain. In germline, CDR1 is MRHNA, CDR2 SNTAGT. The CDR3 spans 16 residues. Trimming left V 8 bases short and J 2 bases short, with 21 bases between. CDR3 sequence reads: CASDKVRQDPNYGYTF. The CDR3 nucleotides are TGTGCCAGCGATAAGGTTAGGCAGGACCCGAACTATGGCTACACCTTC.

V gene TRBV4-2 combines with J gene TRBJ2-1; weak D call: TRBD1 (6 bases). The germline V gene has CDR1 LGHNA and CDR2 YNFKEQ. Trimming shortened V by 4 bases and J by 9 bases, and 19 bases separated the two germline ends. The CDR3 is made up of 15 amino acids. This CDR3 reads CASSRAEGGVSEQFF. The DNA of the CDR3 is TGTGCCAGCAGCCGTGCCGAAGGGGGAGTTAGTGAGCAGTTCTTC.

This clone was counted a single time. This rearrangement joins TRBV14 to TRBJ2-7; 9 nucleotides align to TRBD1. In germline, CDR1 is SGHDN, CDR2 FVKESK. Trimming cost V 5 bases and J 3 bases; bases outside gene matches: 8. The CDR3 length is 15 residues. The CDR3 region has the DNA TGTGCCAGCAGCTACGGGACAGGGAGGCTCTACGAGCAGTACTTC. This encodes CASSYGTGRLYEQYF.

This rearrangement joins TRBV11-2 to TRBJ2-7; 9 positions match TRBD1. The CDR3 contains 18 residues. Trimming took 1 base from V and 5 from J; bases not matched to a gene: 15. Germline CDR1 SGHAT, CDR2 FQNNGV. CDR3 nucleotides: TGTGCCAGCAGCTTAGCAGGAGTAGGTTCGGGACAGGGCCACGAGCAGTACTTC. It encodes CASSLAGVGSGQGHEQYF.

J is TRBJ2-7 and V is TRBV2; the D gene is possibly TRBD2 (5 bases). Trimming stripped 8 bases from V and 0 bases from J, with 11 bases between. Germline V gene sequence: CDR1 SNHLY, CDR2 FYNNEI. This CDR3 is built from 13 residues. The CDR3 sequence: CASEGRSSYEQYF. CDR3 bases: TGTGCCAGCGAGGGCCGGAGCTCCTACGAGCAGTACTTC. The variable domain in full, completed from reference TRBV2 and TRBJ2-7, reads EPEVTQTPSHQVTQMGQEVILRCVPISNHLYFYWYRQILGQKVEFLVSFYNNEISEKSEIFDDQFSVERPDGSNFTLKIRSTKLEDSAMYFCASEGRSSYEQYFGPGTRLTVT.

The chain employs TRBV29-1 and TRBJ1-2; no clear D gene. Germline lookup yields CDR1 SQVTM and CDR2 ANQGSEA. This CDR3 spans 11 amino acids. V was pared by 5 bases and J by 1 base, with 5 bases between. Written as DNA, the CDR3 is TGCAGCGTTCTATTTAACTATGGCTACACCTTC. Translation: CSVLFNYGYTF.

This clone was seen just once. This chain joins TRBV7-2 and TRBJ1-2; 9 positions match TRBD1. J gave up 5 bases and V 4 bases, and 8 bases lay outside the gene matches. This CDR3 spans 15 amino acids. Germline CDR1 reads SGHTA; CDR2 reads FQGNSA. In DNA, the CDR3 is TGTGCCAGCAGCTCCGGGACAGGGAGACGGTATGGCTACACCTTC. Its translation: CASSSGTGRRYGYTF.